This T cell receptor (beta chain) was recorded in a study of response to subunit inactivated influenza vaccine. A few counts support this clonotype. TCRdb fed the RT-PCR reads into MiXCR, producing one record per CDR3 protein. The repertoire consists of a few hundred thousand distinct CDR3 sequences, with over 20% occurring once and the leading ten covering 10%. The CDR3 sequence is 13 residues long. Germline CDR1 reads LNHDA; CDR2 reads SQIVND (reference sequence). Trimming took off 3 bases at V and 5 bases at J, with 8 bases between the two ends. The sequences come from PBMCs from blood, collected approximately 22 months after vaccination. The clonotype was recovered from a man aged 50-75 years who received an inactivated influenza vaccine. The chain employs TRBV19 and TRBJ1-5; D possibly corresponds to TRBD1 (6 bases). The CDR3, as DNA: TGTGCCAGTAGTATGGGGGGCTATCAGCCCCAGCATTTT. This encodes CASSMGGYQPQHF.